This T cell receptor beta chain came from a study of blood T cell repertoires in COVID-19. Study-wide context: Sites in the United States, Italy and Spain provided acute and convalescent COVID-19 samples.

CDR1 and CDR2 (germline): SGHNT, YYREEE (reference sequence). With 4 bases clipped from V and 5 bases from J, the junction kept 11 bases outside the gene matches. This CDR3 has 15 residues. Assay used: immunoSEQ multiplex PCR; TCRdb lists only in-frame clones, some missing. This table has some 300,000 clones, nearly 90% appearing once. Shortly before study entry, within 2 weeks, exposed participants had met a COVID-19 case. The chain is built from TRBV5-4 and TRBJ2-7; 8 bases match TRBD2. This receptor was obtained from a woman between 50 and 59 years old who had been exposed to COVID-19. Sequenced: PBMCs or T cells enriched from blood (not recorded which). CDR3 DNA sequence: TGTGCCAGCAGCCCCCCGGGAGGGACTTTCCACGAGCAGTACTTC. This encodes CASSPPGGTFHEQYF.